The 7 T cell receptor beta chains presented below share a single source sample, sequenced in a study of blood T cells in healthy people across ages. A J-beta primer mix and a sample-barcoded 5' primer were used in a second PCR of roughly 6 to 11 cycles. TCRdb reprocessed the 5' RACE reads with MiXCR, giving one entry per CDR3 protein. The table records some 900,000 distinct CDR3 sequences, around 28% of them present only once. The specimen was blood. All receptors derive from a woman of 80 years or more in good health.

The J gene is TRBJ1-5, the V gene TRBV18; no clear D. Trimming pared 1 base from V and 1 base from J, leaving 11 bases between. The CDR3 is 16 amino acids. Germline values: CDR1 KGHSH, CDR2 LQKENI. The CDR3 coding sequence is TGTGCCAGCTCACCACATCCGACGGCAAGCAATCAGCCCCAGCATTTT. Its translation is CASSPHPTASNQPQHF.

Notes on this clonotype: A clone one base away is much larger, so this may be a read error. This chain connects TRBV3-1 to TRBJ2-1, with 8 positions matching TRBD2. Germline V gene sequence: CDR1 LGHDT, CDR2 YNNKEL (reference sequence). CDR3 length equals 14 residues. CDR3 region: CASSQGLGSNKQFF. The CDR3 nucleotides are TGTGCCAGCAGCCAGGGACTAGGAAGCAATAAGCAGTTCTTC.

This clonotype has at least ten counts. CDR3 loop: CSVGRTGANTEAFF. The CDR3 DNA reads TGCAGCGTTGGGCGGACAGGAGCCAACACTGAAGCTTTCTTT. The chain employs TRBV29-1 and TRBJ1-1; 7 positions match TRBD1. The CDR3 runs 14 residues. The V gene end was trimmed by 4 bases and the J gene end by 2 bases; junction bases not matched to a gene: 7. CDR1 SQVTM and CDR2 ANQGSEA come from the germline V gene.

There are a few counts of this clonotype. The rearrangement uses TRBV29-1 and TRBJ1-1; D call uncertain. V lost 4 bases to trimming and J lost 4 bases, with 13 bases between them. Germline lookup yields CDR1 SQVTM and CDR2 ANQGSEA. The CDR3 covers 13 residues. The CDR3 coding sequence is TGCAGCGTTGTGGGTCAAGGAGGCACTGAAGCTTTCTTT. This codes for CSVVGQGGTEAFF.

This chain uses TRBV28 with TRBJ1-2; 7 nucleotides line up with TRBD1. The J segment lost 1 base and the V segment lost 5 bases, leaving 10 bases of the junction unmatched. CDR3 length: 16 amino acids. Germline V gene data show CDR1 as MDHEN and CDR2 as SYDVKM. This CDR3 is CASSLQGRGFNYGYTF. DNA for the CDR3: TGTGCCAGCAGTCTACAGGGGAGAGGCTTTAACTATGGCTACACCTTC.

The chain employs TRBV6-1 and TRBJ2-5, with a possible D match to TRBD2 (5 bases). The CDR3 covers 14 residues. Germline V gene lookup returns CDR1 MNHNS and CDR2 SASEGT. V was cut by 6 bases and J by 11 bases, with 22 bases left in between. CDR3 loop: CASRPGSVNNEQYF. Written as DNA, the CDR3 is TGTGCCAGCAGACCGGGATCGGTCAACAATGAGCAGTACTTC.

The chain couples TRBV24-1 to TRBJ2-5, with D unresolved. This CDR3 has 13 amino acids. V was shortened by 5 bases and J by 2 bases, with 8 bases between the two germline ends. The V gene's germline CDR1 is KGHDR and CDR2 SFDVKD. The CDR3 coding sequence is TGTGCCACCAGTGCCCCAGGACAAGAGACCCAGTACTTC. Protein product: CATSAPGQETQYF.